The T cell receptor (beta chain) described here comes from a study of identical twins. The study, taken as a whole, reports: When twins shared out-of-frame alpha sequences, those sequences had excess low generation probability. Beta out-of-frame sequences showed weaker excess sharing between twins. Whereas memory repertoires showed no such difference, abundant cord blood beta clonotypes carried fewer insertions.

Germline V gene lookup returns CDR1 DFQATT and CDR2 SNEGSKA (reference sequence). This CDR3 has 18 amino acids. J gave up 6 bases and V 0 bases, and 13 bases lay outside the gene matches. TCRdb itself ran the 5' RACE reads through MiXCR, one entry per CDR3 protein. The table has 1.5 million to 2 million distinct CDR3 sequences, more than 30% seen once. About this clonotype: What it binds is unknown.

This TCR came from a newborn girl in good health. The sequenced material came from cord blood. The rearrangement uses TRBV20-1 and TRBJ2-2; 10 bases are a match to TRBD2. CDR3 in amino acids: CSARDLFPLAGESGELFF. The CDR3 DNA sequence: TGCAGTGCTAGAGATCTTTTTCCCCTAGCGGGGGAGTCCGGGGAGCTGTTTTTT.